This TCR beta chain was identified in a study of cytomegalovirus exposure and HLA in healthy donors. As for the study in general: Later analysis reported that the approximately 120 validation repertoires shared the platform of the approximately 690 first-cohort repertoires.

The data were produced by immunoSEQ multiplex PCR, yet TCRdb's version contains in-frame clones alone and is incomplete. The table has around 69,000 clones, just over 95% seen once. Turning to this clone: What it recognizes is unknown.

Overall study findings and caveats: TCR clusters originating in the first cohort tended to co-occur in the roughly 120 validation repertoires, according to a later analysis.

While the first cohort had fewer than 850 subjects, the donors belonged to the separate validation cohort of fewer than 150 subjects. Germline loops: CDR1 SEHNR, CDR2 FQNEAQ (reference sequence). The CDR3 runs to 15 residues. J was trimmed by 9 bases and V by 5 bases; bases with no gene match: 9. This chain connects TRBV7-9 to TRBJ2-7; 14 bases map to TRBD2. The TCR originated in a woman in her late teens or twenties in good health and CMV-seropositive. Source material: PBMCs. CDR3 region: CASSLGLAGGSGQYF. CDR3 in DNA: TGTGCCAGCAGCCTTGGACTAGCGGGAGGATCGGGGCAGTACTTC.